This T cell receptor beta chain came from a study of T cell responses to AZD1222 COVID-19 vaccine. The data were produced by immunoSEQ multiplex PCR, yet TCRdb's version contains in-frame clones alone and is incomplete. The sample includes 150,000 or so clones, about 92% of them seen just once. As regards this clone: Its antigen is currently unknown.

The CDR3 consists of 15 residues. With 2 bases clipped from V and 1 base from J, the junction kept 6 bases outside the gene matches. Per the germline V gene, CDR1 is GTSNPN and CDR2 is SVGIG (reference sequence). Study results and limitations: Only six individuals given AZD1222 were seropositive at baseline. After two AZD1222 doses, spike-specific TCR breadth and depth rose versus day 0. Epitopes outside B.1.351 and B.1.1.7 mutated regions reportedly drew nearly half of spike TCRs. Most donors were white British, females outnumbered males, and clonal diversity was possibly underestimated.

The rearrangement uses TRBV30 and TRBJ1-1, with TRBD1 identical over 8 bases. The specimen was peripheral blood, collected 28 days after the second AZD1222 dose. The sequence came from an adult who received the AZD1222 COVID-19 vaccine. CDR3 sequence: CAWSTRTGWNTEAFF. DNA for the CDR3: TGTGCCTGGAGTACCCGGACAGGGTGGAACACTGAAGCTTTCTTT. Using reference TRBV30 and TRBJ1-1 for the parts outside the CDR3, the full variable domain is SQTIHQWPATLVQPVGSPLSLECTVEGTSNPNLYWYRQAAGRGLQLLFYSVGIGQISSEVPQNLSASRPQDRQFILSSKKLLLSDSGFYLCAWSTRTGWNTEAFFGQGTRLTVV.